The table lists the clone carrying this T cell receptor (beta chain) with a count of one. This entry belongs to a study of T cells in Graves' hyperthyroidism and ophthalmopathy. The TCR beta CDR3 regions underwent amplification using RNA transcripts as the source. HTBI primers were used for first-round RT-PCR of the TCR CDR3. One entry per CDR3 protein results from TCRdb running MiXCR on the multiplex PCR reads. The sample holds roughly 180,000 distinct CDR3 sequences, about 9.4% seen once. This CDR3 has 14 residues. V lost 2 bases and J lost 8, with 16 bases in between. Germline lookup yields CDR1 SGHDT and CDR2 YYEEEE. The sample of blood was obtained at first hyperthyroidism diagnosis (before any ophthalmopathy symptoms).

V and J are TRBV5-6 and TRBJ1-1; TRBD1 might be the D (6 bases). Sequencing was performed on blood. The sequence was obtained from a woman aged 18-29 years with Graves' hyperthyroidism that later progressed to Graves' ophthalmopathy. Here the CDR3 DNA reads TGTGCCAGCAGCTTCGGGACACTCGCCGGAGAAGCTTTCTTT. Its protein is CASSFGTLAGEAFF.